This T cell receptor beta chain comes out of a study of OX40 agonist ivuxolimab in advanced cancers. Overall study context: Partial responses were achieved by three patients, of whom one had hepatocellular carcinoma and two had cutaneous melanoma.

With baseline, cycle 4 day 1, and cycle 7 day 1 as timepoints, blood was sampled. Regarding the study as a whole: Doses of 0.1 to 3.0 mg/kg were accompanied by clonal expansion of CD4+ and CD8+ blood T cells by week 6.

Repertoires were generated with immunoSEQ multiplex PCR, while TCRdb's copy carries only in-frame clones and drops some. The table shows tens of thousands of clones, with around 84% occurring only once. This CDR3 is 13 amino acids long. V was shortened by 0 bases and J by 11 bases, with 13 bases between the two germline ends. Germline values: CDR1 SGHAT, CDR2 FQNNGV. As regards this clone: Its antigen is currently unknown.

The chain uses TRBV11-2 and TRBJ1-1; the D gene is possibly TRBD1 (5 bases). The receptor's source is an adult with an advanced solid tumor such as melanoma, head and neck, liver or kidney cancer. The sequencing here drew on CD4+ or CD8+ T cells sorted from blood, taken in a trial of the OX40 agonist ivuxolimab. As DNA, the CDR3 is TGTGCCAGCAGCTTAGAGGGGGTATTGAGGGCTTTCTTT. Translation: CASSLEGVLRAFF.